Following are 25 T cell receptor beta chains from one sample sequenced in a study of shared clonotypes between healthy human individuals. The method was immunoSEQ multiplex PCR; TCRdb's version includes in-frame clones alone and lacks a portion of them. The table lists roughly 1.5 million clones, nearly 99% of them singletons. What was sequenced was naive CD4+ T cells sorted from blood. Subset denoted: CD45RA+ positively selected. The receptors come from a young man in good health.

The chain is built from TRBV2 and TRBJ1-2; 7 nucleotides align to TRBD1. CDR3 length equals 14 residues. Germline V lookup: CDR1 SNHLY, CDR2 FYNNEI. After removal of 9 bases from V and 4 bases from J, the junction contained 11 bases not matched to a gene. The CDR3 here is CASSGQAAGYGYTF. The CDR3 DNA is TGTGCCAGTTCAGGACAGGCTGCGGGCTATGGCTACACCTTC. Full variable domain (outside the CDR3, taken from reference TRBV2 and TRBJ1-2): EPEVTQTPSHQVTQMGQEVILRCVPISNHLYFYWYRQILGQKVEFLVSFYNNEISEKSEIFDDQFSVERPDGSNFTLKIRSTKLEDSAMYFCASSGQAAGYGYTFGSGTRLTVV.

The chain links TRBV4-3 to TRBJ2-7, with TRBD1 matching over 7 bases. The CDR3 has 16 amino acids. V was pared by 3 bases and J by 2 bases, with 10 bases of the junction left unmatched. The germline gives CDR1 LGHNA, CDR2 YSLEER. The CDR3 spells CASSQGVPGQTYEQYF. The CDR3 DNA reads TGCGCCAGCAGCCAGGGGGTTCCGGGACAGACCTACGAGCAGTACTTC.

V is TRBV9 and J is TRBJ2-1; maybe TRBD2 (6 bases). The CDR3 runs 13 residues. V shed 3 bases and J shed 8 bases, with 12 bases lying between them. The V gene's germline CDR1 is SGDLS and CDR2 YYNGEE. In nucleotides, the CDR3 is TGTGCCAGCAGCGCCGGGACTTACGATGAGCAGTTCTTC. This sequence encodes CASSAGTYDEQFF.

The CDR3 DNA is TGTGCCAGCAGCCCGTTCGCAATACACCGGATGAACACTGAAGCTTTCTTT. Its protein is CASSPFAIHRMNTEAFF. This sequence joins TRBV27 and TRBJ1-1; no definite D call. Deletions cut 6 bases from V and 0 bases from J, with 20 bases between. Germline CDR1 MNHEY, CDR2 SMNVEV (reference sequence). This CDR3 comprises 17 residues.

V usage is TRBV5-4 and J usage is TRBJ2-1; 10 nucleotides align to TRBD2. CDR1 is SGHNT and CDR2 is YYREEE in the germline V gene (reference sequence). V was pared by 0 bases and J by 8 bases, with 8 bases of the junction left unmatched. There are 16 residues in the CDR3. CDR3 nucleotides: TGTGCCAGCAGCTTGGAGGCTAGCGGGAGTGGCGATGAGCAGTTCTTC. Encoded protein: CASSLEASGSGDEQFF. The variable domain in full, with the rest retrieved from reference TRBV5-4 and TRBJ2-1, is ETGVTQSPTHLIKTRGQQVTLRCSSQSGHNTVSWYQQALGQGPQFIFQYYREEENGRGNFPPRFSGLQFPNYSSELNVNALELDDSALYLCASSLEASGSGDEQFFGPGTRLTVL.

The chain carries TRBV5-1 and TRBJ1-1; TRBD1 is a possible D gene (5 bases). This CDR3 is built from 14 residues. Germline V CDR1 and CDR2: SGHRS, YFSETQ. V shed 1 base and J shed 6 bases, with 13 bases lying between them. The CDR3: CASSLTGMGAEAFF. In DNA form, the CDR3 reads TGCGCCAGCAGCTTGACTGGGATGGGGGCTGAAGCTTTCTTT.

This chain uses TRBV7-9 with TRBJ2-7, with TRBD2 as a possible D gene (6 bases). The CDR3 covers 17 residues. Between the trimmed V and J ends, which lost 1 base and 0 bases, there was a span of 16 bases. From germline, CDR1 is SEHNR and CDR2 FQNEAQ (reference sequence). The DNA for the CDR3 is TGTGCCAGCAGCTTAGGCCTCGATAGCGGCACCTCCTACGAGCAGTACTTC. Protein: CASSLGLDSGTSYEQYF.

On this clone: The identical CDR3 is also encoded by other nucleotide sequences in the sample. V is TRBV18 and J is TRBJ1-1; 8 bases match TRBD1. With 3 bases clipped from V and 0 bases from J, the junction kept 3 bases outside the gene matches. CDR3 length: 15 amino acids. The germline gives CDR1 KGHSH, CDR2 LQKENI. Here the CDR3 DNA reads TGTGCCAGCTCACCTGGACAGGGAGTGAACACTGAAGCTTTCTTT. It specifies CASSPGQGVNTEAFF.

The chain employs TRBV6-5 and TRBJ2-1; 7 nucleotides line up with TRBD1. Unmatched junction bases numbered 10, after V lost 6 bases and J lost 5 bases. Germline CDR1 is MNHEY and CDR2 is SVGAGI. The CDR3 covers 15 residues. CDR3 in DNA: TGTGCCAGCAGGTATGATCCGGGACAGCACAATGAGCAGTTCTTC. As protein: CASRYDPGQHNEQFF.

This sequence joins TRBV7-2 and TRBJ2-7, with D possibly being TRBD1 (5 bases). Germline values: CDR1 SGHTA, CDR2 FQGNSA. V was clipped by 5 bases and J by 2 bases, with 10 bases between them. The CDR3 totals 13 residues. The CDR3, as DNA: TGTGCCAGCAGCCGACAGAGTACCTACGAGCAGTACTTC. Translating it yields CASSRQSTYEQYF.

The chain couples TRBV15 to TRBJ2-7; either TRBD1 or TRBD2 may supply D (6 bases each). Germline CDR1 LNHNV, CDR2 YYDKDF (reference sequence). There are 13 residues in the CDR3. V was shortened by 6 bases and J by 3 bases, with 12 bases between the two germline ends. As DNA, the CDR3 is TGTGCCACCAGTGGTGCGGGACACTACGAGCAGTACTTC. Its protein product is CATSGAGHYEQYF.

Concerning this clone: This same CDR3 is encoded by further DNA sequences in the sample. The V call is TRBV15, the J call TRBJ1-3; the D is unclear. The germline gives CDR1 LNHNV, CDR2 YYDKDF (reference sequence). This CDR3 has 13 residues. The V gene lost 0 bases and the J gene lost 4 bases, with 4 bases spanning the gap. The CDR3 protein is CATSRDSGNTIYF. DNA for the CDR3: TGTGCCACCAGCAGAGATTCGGGAAACACCATATATTTT.

The V gene is TRBV4-3, the J gene TRBJ2-1; no clear D gene. This CDR3 region has 12 residues. The germline V and J ends were trimmed by 1 base and 9 bases, with 7 bases remaining between them. Germline V gene lookup returns CDR1 LGHNA and CDR2 YSLEER. This CDR3 is CASSQVGGEQFF. For the CDR3, the DNA is TGCGCCAGCAGCCAAGTGGGCGGTGAGCAGTTCTTC.

This clone came up once. The V and J genes are TRBV10-1 and TRBJ2-1; 10 bases map to TRBD1. This CDR3 comprises 14 residues. The J segment lost 9 bases and the V segment lost 5 bases, leaving 7 bases of the junction unmatched. Germline CDR1 WNHNN, CDR2 SYGVQD (reference sequence). Written as DNA, the CDR3 is TGCGCCAGCAGTCCTCGTGGGGACAGGGGTGAGCAGTTCTTC. Translated, it gives CASSPRGDRGEQFF.

This chain joins TRBV11-1 and TRBJ2-5; 7 positions agree with TRBD2. Per the germline V gene, CDR1 is SGHAT and CDR2 is FQDESV (reference sequence). The CDR3 has 15 residues. V shed 5 bases, J shed 4 bases, and the junction held 10 bases outside the gene matches. The CDR3, as DNA: TGTGCCAGCAGCACCCAGGGAGGGTTTCGAGAGACCCAGTACTTC. Translation: CASSTQGGFRETQYF. Complete variable domain (other parts from reference TRBV11-1 and TRBJ2-5): EAEVAQSPRYKITEKSQAVAFWCDPISGHATLYWYRQILGQGPELLVQFQDESVVDDSQLPKDRFSAERLKGVDSTLKIQPAELGDSAMYLCASSTQGGFRETQYFGPGTRLLVL.

This chain connects TRBV20-1 to TRBJ2-1; no definite D call. This CDR3 comprises 11 residues. Germline loops: CDR1 DFQATT, CDR2 SNEGSKA (reference sequence). The V end lost 5 bases, the J end lost 6 bases, and 8 bases lay between the germline ends. The CDR3 sequence: CSAHSSNEQFF. The CDR3 bases are TGCAGTGCTCATAGCAGCAATGAGCAGTTCTTC.

The DNA for the CDR3 is TGTGCCAGCAGTCCCGAGCCAATAGTAGGCAATGAGCAGTTCTTC. Translated, it gives CASSPEPIVGNEQFF. The chain carries TRBV6-4 and TRBJ2-1; D gene unclear. The CDR3 loop spans 15 amino acids. Germline V lookup: CDR1 MRHNA, CDR2 SNTAGT. Trimming removed 5 bases at V and 6 bases at J, with 17 bases between.

The chain carries TRBV10-2 and TRBJ1-1, with D maybe TRBD1 (6 bases). Germline V lookup: CDR1 WSHSY, CDR2 SAAADI. The CDR3 contains 13 residues. The V end was cut by 6 bases, the J end by 4 bases, with 12 bases between. The CDR3: CASSSEGGTEAFF. DNA for the CDR3: TGCGCCAGCAGCTCGGAAGGGGGCACTGAAGCTTTCTTT.

As for this clone: This specimen includes other DNA sequences encoding the same CDR3. The rearrangement uses TRBV5-4 and TRBJ2-3; 15 nucleotides line up with TRBD2. With V trimmed by 4 bases and J by 3 bases, 3 bases remained unmatched. Germline V gene sequence: CDR1 SGHNT, CDR2 YYREEE (reference sequence). This CDR3 region has 16 residues. The CDR3 sequence: CASSRGTSGRTDTQYF. CDR3 nucleotides: TGTGCCAGCAGCAGAGGGACTAGCGGGAGGACAGATACGCAGTATTTT.

This chain uses TRBV6-6 with TRBJ1-5; D is possibly TRBD1 (6 bases). The CDR3 runs to 16 residues. Germline V gene data show CDR1 as MNHNY and CDR2 as SVGAGI (reference sequence). The germline V and J ends were trimmed by 6 bases and 4 bases, with 19 bases remaining between them. For the CDR3, the DNA is TGTGCCAGCAGGGGTGGGGTCGACAGGAAAAATCAGCCCCAGCATTTT. As protein: CASRGGVDRKNQPQHF.

The rearrangement links TRBV6-1 to TRBJ2-3; D is unresolved. Trimming pared 2 bases from V and 3 bases from J, leaving 12 bases between. Germline V gene data show CDR1 as MNHNS and CDR2 as SASEGT. This CDR3 is built from 15 residues. The CDR3 coding sequence is TGTGCCAGCAGTGAACCCGGAATGGGGACAGATACGCAGTATTTT. Its translation: CASSEPGMGTDTQYF.

This clone was recorded once. In the same sample, other DNA sequences code for this CDR3. The chain employs TRBV5-1 and TRBJ2-1; maybe TRBD2 (5 bases). Looked up from germline, CDR1 is SGHRS and CDR2 is YFSETQ. The CDR3 totals 13 residues. V shed 1 base and J shed 8 bases, with 10 bases lying between them. CDR3 in amino acids: CASSLTGRDEQFF. The CDR3 region has the DNA TGCGCCAGCAGCTTGACGGGAAGGGATGAGCAGTTCTTC.

To note about this clone: The same CDR3 is also encoded by other DNA sequences in this sample. The CDR3 sequence is CAISPSTDTQYF. In DNA form, the CDR3 reads TGTGCCATCAGCCCTTCCACAGATACGCAGTATTTT. The chain is built from TRBV10-3 and TRBJ2-3; no firm D call. V lost 6 bases and J lost 2, with 6 bases in between. This CDR3 has 12 residues. From germline, CDR1 is ENHRY and CDR2 SYGVKD.

V is TRBV2 and J is TRBJ2-7, with 8 bases matching TRBD1. V lost 6 bases, J lost 7 bases, and 8 bases stayed unmatched. The length of the CDR3 is 13 residues. Germline V gene lookup returns CDR1 SNHLY and CDR2 FYNNEI. CDR3 bases: TGTGCCAGCAGGACATCGGACAGGGATGAGCAGTACTTC. Translated: CASRTSDRDEQYF. Based on the CDR3 plus reference TRBV2 and TRBJ2-7, the full variable domain is EPEVTQTPSHQVTQMGQEVILRCVPISNHLYFYWYRQILGQKVEFLVSFYNNEISEKSEIFDDQFSVERPDGSNFTLKIRSTKLEDSAMYFCASRTSDRDEQYFGPGTRLTVT.

The gene calls are TRBV9 and TRBJ2-3, with TRBD1 matching 9 bases. The germline CDR1 and CDR2 sequences are SGDLS and YYNGEE. V lost 2 bases and J lost 2; bases outside the gene matches: 9. The CDR3 length is 17 residues. In nucleotides, the CDR3 is TGTGCCAGCAGCGTTACAGGGGGCGTGGGCCTCACAGATACGCAGTATTTT. It is translated as CASSVTGGVGLTDTQYF.